A single sample gave rise to the 5 T cell receptor beta chains below, sequenced in a study of cytomegalovirus exposure and HLA in healthy donors. Primers: 60 Vbeta forward and 13 Jbeta reverse. Here immunoSEQ multiplex PCR was the method, and the copy in TCRdb shows in-frame clones only, minus some. The data show roughly 290,000 clones, 80% seen once. The source material was PBMCs. The origin of the receptors is a girl aged 2-9 years in good health and CMV-seronegative.

This rearrangement joins TRBV2 to TRBJ2-6; D remains unclear. This CDR3 region has 17 residues. Deletions cut 8 bases from V and 0 bases from J, with 17 bases between. From germline, CDR1 is SNHLY and CDR2 FYNNEI. The CDR3 here is CASSQRRLLSGANVLTF. In nucleotides, the CDR3 is TGTGCCAGCTCGCAACGGAGACTCCTCTCTGGGGCCAACGTCCTGACTTTC.

This chain joins TRBV13 and TRBJ2-7; 9 bases match TRBD2. The CDR3 length is 13 residues. In germline, CDR1 is PRHDT, CDR2 FYEKMQ (reference sequence). The V and J ends lost 4 bases and 6 bases, in that order; junction bases with no gene match: 4. In DNA form, the CDR3 reads TGTGCCAGCAGCTCCGGCGGGAGGGTCGAGCAGTACTTC. Protein product: CASSSGGRVEQYF.

The chain recombines TRBV9 with TRBJ2-7, with TRBD2 matching 9 bases. The ends lost 0 bases at V and 5 bases at J; junction bases unmatched: 6. The CDR3 runs to 15 residues. Germline V gene data show CDR1 as SGDLS and CDR2 as YYNGEE. The CDR3 reads CASSVGSGRMHEQYF. The CDR3 DNA sequence: TGTGCCAGCAGCGTAGGAAGCGGGAGGATGCACGAGCAGTACTTC.

This rearrangement joins TRBV4-1 to TRBJ1-1; no clear D. Germline V CDR1 and CDR2: MGHRA, YSYEKL. V lost 0 bases to trimming and J lost 2 bases, with 7 bases between them. The CDR3 is 14 amino acids. The CDR3 nucleotides are TGCGCCAGCAGCCAAGACCCAGTTAACACTGAAGCTTTCTTT. This translates into CASSQDPVNTEAFF.

This clone has a single count. The V gene is TRBV5-6, the J gene TRBJ2-2, with a weak D call TRBD1 (6 bases). The CDR3 totals 16 residues. Looked up from germline, CDR1 is SGHDT and CDR2 is YYEEEE. Between the trimmed V and J ends, which lost 1 base and 5 bases, there was a span of 15 bases. CDR3 loop: CASSLYRVVGTGELFF. CDR3 sequence (DNA): TGTGCCAGCAGCTTGTACAGGGTAGTAGGGACCGGGGAGCTGTTTTTT.